This TCR beta chain was obtained from a study of control samples from healthy donors and cancer patients. Profiling relied on immunoSEQ multiplex PCR, and the TCRdb table lists in-frame clones only, not all of them. The sample lists approximately 150,000 clones; 75% to 95% were seen once. Germline CDR1 SGHNT, CDR2 YYREEE (reference sequence). The CDR3 runs to 16 residues. V was pared by 4 bases and J by 1 base, with 9 bases of the junction left unmatched. Sequences were obtained from blood. The TCR originated in a woman aged 35 to 49 in good health. The chain is built from TRBV5-4 and TRBJ1-2; 8 positions match TRBD1. Here the CDR3 reads CASSPGRGRDNYGYTF. In DNA, the CDR3 is TGTGCCAGCAGCCCTGGCAGGGGGCGGGATAACTATGGCTACACCTTC.